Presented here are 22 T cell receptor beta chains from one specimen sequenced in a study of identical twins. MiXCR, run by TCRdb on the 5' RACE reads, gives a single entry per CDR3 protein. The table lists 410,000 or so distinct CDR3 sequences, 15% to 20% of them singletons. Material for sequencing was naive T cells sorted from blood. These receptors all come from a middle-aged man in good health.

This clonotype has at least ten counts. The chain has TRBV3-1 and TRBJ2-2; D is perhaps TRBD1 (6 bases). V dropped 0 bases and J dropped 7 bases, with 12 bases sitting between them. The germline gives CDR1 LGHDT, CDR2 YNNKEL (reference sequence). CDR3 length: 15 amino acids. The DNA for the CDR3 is TGTGCCAGCAGCCAAGATCTCCAGGGGTACGGGGAGCTGTTTTTT. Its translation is CASSQDLQGYGELFF.

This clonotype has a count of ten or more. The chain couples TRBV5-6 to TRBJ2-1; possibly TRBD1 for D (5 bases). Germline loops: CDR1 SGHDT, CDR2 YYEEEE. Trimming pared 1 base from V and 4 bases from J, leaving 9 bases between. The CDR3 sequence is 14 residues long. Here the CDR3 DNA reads TGTGCCAGCAGCTTGCCAGGGCGGTACAATGAGCAGTTCTTC. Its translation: CASSLPGRYNEQFF.

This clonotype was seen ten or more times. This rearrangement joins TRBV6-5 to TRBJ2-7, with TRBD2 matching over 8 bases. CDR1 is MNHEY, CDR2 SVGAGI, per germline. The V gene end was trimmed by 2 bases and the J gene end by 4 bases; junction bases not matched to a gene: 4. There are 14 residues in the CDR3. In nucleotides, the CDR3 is TGTGCCAGCAGTTACCTTTTAGCGGGATACGAGCAGTACTTC. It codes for CASSYLLAGYEQYF.

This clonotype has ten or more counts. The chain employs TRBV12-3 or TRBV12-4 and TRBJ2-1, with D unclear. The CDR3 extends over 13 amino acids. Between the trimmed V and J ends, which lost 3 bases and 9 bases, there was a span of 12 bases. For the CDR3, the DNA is TGTGCCAGCAGTTTGAAACGGAATGGTGAGCAGTTCTTC. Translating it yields CASSLKRNGEQFF.

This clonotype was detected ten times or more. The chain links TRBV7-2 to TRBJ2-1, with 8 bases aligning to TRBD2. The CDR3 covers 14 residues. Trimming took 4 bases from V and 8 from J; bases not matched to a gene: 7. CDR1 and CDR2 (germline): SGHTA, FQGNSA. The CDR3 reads CASSWRGLVDEQFF. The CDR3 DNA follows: TGTGCCAGCAGCTGGCGGGGACTAGTAGATGAGCAGTTCTTC.

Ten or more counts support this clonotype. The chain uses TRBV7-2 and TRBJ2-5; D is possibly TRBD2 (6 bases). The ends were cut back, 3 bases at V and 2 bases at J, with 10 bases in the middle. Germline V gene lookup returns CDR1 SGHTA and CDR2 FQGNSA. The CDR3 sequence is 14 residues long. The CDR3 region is CASSFYAGQETQYF. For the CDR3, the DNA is TGTGCCAGCAGCTTTTATGCGGGGCAAGAGACCCAGTACTTC.

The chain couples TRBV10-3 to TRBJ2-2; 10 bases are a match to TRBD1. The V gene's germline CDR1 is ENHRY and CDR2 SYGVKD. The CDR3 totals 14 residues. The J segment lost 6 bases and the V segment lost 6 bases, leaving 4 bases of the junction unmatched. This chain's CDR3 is CAISRDRGSGELFF. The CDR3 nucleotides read TGTGCCATCAGCCGGGACAGGGGTTCCGGGGAGCTGTTTTTT.

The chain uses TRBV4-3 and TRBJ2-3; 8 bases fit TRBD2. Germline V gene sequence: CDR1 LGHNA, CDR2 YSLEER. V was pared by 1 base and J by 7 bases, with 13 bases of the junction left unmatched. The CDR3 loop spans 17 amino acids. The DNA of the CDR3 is TGCGCCAGCAGCCAAGGGGGGGCGGGAGGCGCACGGAATACGCAGTATTTT. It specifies CASSQGGAGGARNTQYF.

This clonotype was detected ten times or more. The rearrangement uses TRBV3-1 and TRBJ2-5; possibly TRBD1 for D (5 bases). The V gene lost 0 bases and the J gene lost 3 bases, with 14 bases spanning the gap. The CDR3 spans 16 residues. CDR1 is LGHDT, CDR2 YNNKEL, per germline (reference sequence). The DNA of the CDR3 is TGTGCCAGCAGCCAAGAGGGCAAGACAGAAGAAGAGACCCAGTACTTC. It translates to CASSQEGKTEEETQYF.

The CDR3 DNA reads as TGTGCCAGCAGTTACGGGGACCGTCGGCTAGACGAGCAGTACTTC. It codes for CASSYGDRRLDEQYF. This chain uses TRBV6-5 with TRBJ2-7; D is perhaps TRBD1 or TRBD2 (5 bases each). CDR1 and CDR2 (germline): MNHEY, SVGAGI. V lost 2 bases to trimming and J lost 5 bases, with 16 bases between them. CDR3 size: 15 residues.

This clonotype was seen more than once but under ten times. The CDR3: CASSLVYRPTGELFF. The DNA of the CDR3 is TGCGCCAGCAGCTTGGTCTACAGACCCACCGGGGAGCTGTTTTTT. The chain couples TRBV5-1 to TRBJ2-2; D remains unclear. The CDR3 loop spans 15 amino acids. Germline-derived CDR1 and CDR2 are SGHRS and YFSETQ. Trimming removed 0 bases at V and 4 bases at J, with 10 bases between. Based on the CDR3 plus reference TRBV5-1 and TRBJ2-2, the full variable domain is KAGVTQTPRYLIKTRGQQVTLSCSPISGHRSVSWYQQTPGQGLQFLFEYFSETQRNKGNFPGRFSGRQFSNSRSEMNVSTLELGDSALYLCASSLVYRPTGELFFGEGSRLTVL.

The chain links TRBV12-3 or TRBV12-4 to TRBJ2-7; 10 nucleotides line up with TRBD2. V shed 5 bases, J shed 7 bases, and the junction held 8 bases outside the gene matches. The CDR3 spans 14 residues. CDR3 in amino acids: CASSRTSGAGEQYF. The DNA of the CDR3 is TGTGCCAGCAGTCGGACTAGCGGAGCGGGAGAGCAGTACTTC.

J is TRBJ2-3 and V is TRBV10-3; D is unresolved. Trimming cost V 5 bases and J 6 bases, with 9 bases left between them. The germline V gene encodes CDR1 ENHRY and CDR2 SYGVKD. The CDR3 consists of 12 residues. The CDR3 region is CAISINADTQYF. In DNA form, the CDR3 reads TGTGCCATCAGTATCAATGCGGATACGCAGTATTTT.

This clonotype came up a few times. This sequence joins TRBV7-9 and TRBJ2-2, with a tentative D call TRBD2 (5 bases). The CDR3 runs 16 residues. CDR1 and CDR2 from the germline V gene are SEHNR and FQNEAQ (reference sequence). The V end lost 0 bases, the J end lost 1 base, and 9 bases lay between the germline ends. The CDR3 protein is CASSLAVAGNTGELFF. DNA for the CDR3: TGTGCCAGCAGCTTAGCGGTGGCGGGGAACACCGGGGAGCTGTTTTTT.

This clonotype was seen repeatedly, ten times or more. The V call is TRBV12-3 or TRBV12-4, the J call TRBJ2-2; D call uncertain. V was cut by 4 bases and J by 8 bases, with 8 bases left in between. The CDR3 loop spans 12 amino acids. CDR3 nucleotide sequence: TGTGCCAGCAGTTCCCACGTGGGGGAGCTGTTTTTT. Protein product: CASSSHVGELFF.

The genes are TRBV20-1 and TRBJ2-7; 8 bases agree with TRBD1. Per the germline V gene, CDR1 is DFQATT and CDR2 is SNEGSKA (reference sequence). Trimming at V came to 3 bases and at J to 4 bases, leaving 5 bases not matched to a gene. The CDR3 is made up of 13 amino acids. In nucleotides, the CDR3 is TGCAGTGCTAGCAGTGACAGGGGATACGAGCAGTACTTC. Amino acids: CSASSDRGYEQYF.

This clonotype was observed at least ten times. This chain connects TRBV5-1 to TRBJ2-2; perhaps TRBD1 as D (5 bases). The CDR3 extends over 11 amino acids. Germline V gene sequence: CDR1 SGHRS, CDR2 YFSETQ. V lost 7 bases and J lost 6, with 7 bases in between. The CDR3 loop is CASLGAGELFF. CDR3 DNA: TGCGCCAGCCTAGGGGCCGGGGAGCTGTTTTTT.

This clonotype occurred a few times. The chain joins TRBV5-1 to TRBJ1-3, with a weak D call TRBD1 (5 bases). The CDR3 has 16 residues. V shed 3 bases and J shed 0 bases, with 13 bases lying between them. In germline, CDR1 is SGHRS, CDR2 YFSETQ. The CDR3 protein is CASSYGGTDSGNTIYF. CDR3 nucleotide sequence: TGCGCCAGCAGCTACGGGGGGACCGACTCTGGAAACACCATATATTTT.

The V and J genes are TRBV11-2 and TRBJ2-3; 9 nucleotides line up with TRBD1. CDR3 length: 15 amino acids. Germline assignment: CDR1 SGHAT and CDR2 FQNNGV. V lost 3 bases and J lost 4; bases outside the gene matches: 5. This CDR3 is CASSLDRGSSDTQYF. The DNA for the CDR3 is TGTGCCAGCAGCTTGGACAGGGGAAGTTCAGATACGCAGTATTTT.

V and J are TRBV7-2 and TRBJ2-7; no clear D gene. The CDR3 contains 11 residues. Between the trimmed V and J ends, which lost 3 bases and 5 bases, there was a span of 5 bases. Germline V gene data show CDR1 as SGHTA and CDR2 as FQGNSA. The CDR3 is CASSFNNEQYF. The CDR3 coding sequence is TGTGCCAGCAGCTTTAACAACGAGCAGTACTTC.

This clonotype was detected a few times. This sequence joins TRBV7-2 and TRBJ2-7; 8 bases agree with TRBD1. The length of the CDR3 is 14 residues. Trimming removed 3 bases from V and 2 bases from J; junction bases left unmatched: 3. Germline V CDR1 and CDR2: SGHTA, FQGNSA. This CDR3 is CASSFQGAAYEQYF. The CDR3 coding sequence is TGTGCCAGCAGCTTTCAGGGGGCGGCCTACGAGCAGTACTTC.

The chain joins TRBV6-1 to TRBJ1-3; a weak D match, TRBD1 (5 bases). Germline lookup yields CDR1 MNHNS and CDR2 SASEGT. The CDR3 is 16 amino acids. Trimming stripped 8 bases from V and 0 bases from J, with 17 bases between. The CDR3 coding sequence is TGTGCCAGCCGCCGGCGAGGGGCGTACTCTGGAAACACCATATATTTT. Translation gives CASRRRGAYSGNTIYF.